These 13 T cell receptor beta chains came from one sample sequenced in a study of regulatory T cells in long-lasting Graves disease. Time point here: newly diagnosed GD, antithyroid drugs for less than 3 months. The TCR library was made from RNA that had been extracted from PBMCs in TRIzol. HTBI primers from iRepertoire and Arm-PCR of CDR3 regions yielded the TCR beta libraries. TCRdb recomputed calls from the multiplex PCR reads with MiXCR, one row per CDR3 protein. The table lists 500,000 or so distinct CDR3 sequences, about a sixth of them singletons. These data are also associated with another study on T cells in Graves' hyperthyroidism and ophthalmopathy.

This sample comprised peripheral blood mononuclear cells (PBMCs), obtained at new diagnosis, from a patient treated with antithyroid drugs. Source of these receptors: a man aged 40-49 years with Graves disease.

This clonotype was seen repeatedly, ten times or more. The chain is built from TRBV29-1 and TRBJ2-3; D is perhaps TRBD1 or TRBD2 (5 bases each). CDR1 is SQVTM, CDR2 ANQGSEA, per germline. Trimming removed 4 bases from V and 4 bases from J, with 12 bases in between. The CDR3 spans 13 residues. This CDR3 is CSVAKGTADTQYF. The CDR3 coding sequence is TGCAGCGTTGCAAAGGGGACGGCAGATACGCAGTATTTT.

With regard to this clonotype: A much bigger clone sits one base away, suggesting this may be a read error. The chain has TRBV2 and TRBJ2-1; TRBD2 agrees at 7 bases. TRBJ2-3 matches the DNA end more closely, so the J call is doubtful. This CDR3 is built from 15 residues. Germline V gene sequence: CDR1 SNHLY, CDR2 FYNNEI. Written as DNA, the CDR3 is TGTGCCAGCGGCCAGGATAGGCGGGAGACAGATACGCAGTATTTT. Amino acid sequence: CASGQDRRETDTQYF.

Many counts were recorded for this clonotype. The V call is TRBV20-1, the J call TRBJ2-1; 7 bases agree with TRBD2. The germline V gene encodes CDR1 DFQATT and CDR2 SNEGSKA (reference sequence). CDR3 size: 14 residues. Trimming removed 0 bases from V and 11 bases from J; junction bases left unmatched: 10. This chain's CDR3 is CSARDRLAESKQFF. In DNA form, the CDR3 reads TGCAGTGCTAGAGATAGGCTAGCGGAAAGTAAGCAGTTCTTC.

This clonotype was seen many times. The chain has TRBV24-1 and TRBJ2-1; 7 bases match TRBD2. There are 15 residues in the CDR3. Looked up from germline, CDR1 is KGHDR and CDR2 is SFDVKD. V shed 2 bases and J 3 bases; nucleotides not matched to a gene: 3. The CDR3 here is CATSDSGTIYNEQFF. The DNA for the CDR3 is TGTGCCACCAGTGATTCCGGGACTATCTACAATGAGCAGTTCTTC.

This clonotype was observed many times. The V gene is TRBV5-1, the J gene TRBJ2-2; possible D gene TRBD1, 6 bases. The V gene lost 7 bases and the J gene lost 1 base, with 11 bases spanning the gap. The CDR3 spans 14 residues. Germline-derived CDR1 and CDR2 are SGHRS and YFSETQ. CDR3 nucleotide sequence: TGCGCCAGCTGCCCGACAGGGAACACCGGGGAGCTGTTTTTT. It translates to CASCPTGNTGELFF.

Notes on this clonotype: The junction shows a germline mismatch at one end, possibly a read error. J is TRBJ2-1 and V is TRBV10-3, with TRBD2 matching over 10 bases. This CDR3 comprises 17 residues. Per the germline V gene, CDR1 is ENHRY and CDR2 is SYGVKD. Here the CDR3 reads CAISESWGSGRNNEQLF. The CDR3 DNA follows: TGTGCCATCAGTGAGTCTTGGGGTAGCGGGAGGAACAATGAGCAGCTCTTC.

This clonotype was seen ten or more times. This sequence joins TRBV5-1 and TRBJ2-1; D gene uncertain. This CDR3 has 13 amino acids. V was shortened by 4 bases and J by 4 bases, with 9 bases between the two germline ends. CDR1 is SGHRS, CDR2 YFSETQ, per germline. CDR3 residues: CASSTSQYNEQFF. As DNA, the CDR3 is TGCGCCAGCAGCACCAGCCAGTACAATGAGCAGTTCTTC.

The table lists this clonotype with a few counts. V is TRBV6-1 and J is TRBJ1-6; the D is unclear. From germline, CDR1 is MNHNS and CDR2 SASEGT. This CDR3 spans 14 amino acids. V shed 2 bases and J shed 0 bases, with 2 bases lying between them. Here the CDR3 DNA reads TGTGCCAGCAGTGAACTCTCCTATAATTCACCCCTCCACTTT. This gives the protein CASSELSYNSPLHF.

This rearrangement joins TRBV7-9 to TRBJ2-7; perhaps D is TRBD1 or TRBD2 (5 bases each). The CDR3 is 14 residues long. The V end lost 6 bases, the J end lost 2 bases, and 14 bases lay between the germline ends. Germline V lookup: CDR1 SEHNR, CDR2 FQNEAQ (reference sequence). CDR3: CASSFGTTTYEQYF. In nucleotides, the CDR3 is TGTGCCAGCAGTTTCGGGACGACAACCTACGAGCAGTACTTC.

This clonotype was recorded a few times. The genes are TRBV6-2 or TRBV6-3 and TRBJ2-3, with a possible D match to TRBD1 (5 bases). Per germline, CDR1 MNHEY and CDR2 SVGEGT. Trimming cost V 4 bases and J 0 bases, with 8 bases left between them. The CDR3 runs to 14 residues. CDR3 in DNA: TGTGCCAGCAGTTGGGGCACCAGCACAGATACGCAGTATTTT. Protein sequence: CASSWGTSTDTQYF.

There are many counts of this clonotype. The chain carries TRBV19 and TRBJ2-7; D remains unclear. Trimming left V 9 bases short and J 2 bases short, with 11 bases between. The CDR3 sequence is 12 residues long. Germline CDR1 reads LNHDA; CDR2 reads SQIVND (reference sequence). The CDR3 loop is CASASSPYEQYF. The CDR3 bases are TGTGCCAGCGCGAGTAGCCCCTACGAGCAGTACTTC.

The rearrangement joins TRBV14 to TRBJ2-2; 7 nucleotides match TRBD1. The CDR3 is made up of 16 amino acids. Germline V lookup: CDR1 SGHDN, CDR2 FVKESK. The ends lost 2 bases at V and 3 bases at J; junction bases unmatched: 6. CDR3 in DNA: TGTGCCAGCAGCCAATTGGGGACAGAAGACACCGGGGAGCTGTTTTTT. It specifies CASSQLGTEDTGELFF. Filled out from reference TRBV14 and TRBJ2-2, the complete variable domain reads EAGVTQFPSHSVIEKGQTVTLRCDPISGHDNLYWYRRVMGKEIKFLLHFVKESKQDESGMPNNRFLAERTGGTYSTLKVQPAELEDSGVYFCASSQLGTEDTGELFFGEGSRLTVL.

This clonotype came up a few times. J is TRBJ1-1 and V is TRBV12-5; unclear D gene. Germline V CDR1 and CDR2: LGHNT, FRNRAP. The V end was cut by 0 bases, the J end by 1 base, with 12 bases between. The length of the CDR3 is 16 residues. The CDR3 reads CASGLVRWSGNTEAFF. The CDR3 DNA is TGTGCTAGTGGTTTGGTACGCTGGAGCGGGAACACTGAAGCTTTCTTT.